This T cell receptor (beta chain) was identified in a study of T cells after yellow fever vaccination. Whole-study context: Fractions of limited cellularity were prepared by means of SMART-Seq v4 Ultra Low Input.

The CDR3 runs to 16 residues. Unmatched junction bases numbered 11, after V lost 4 bases and J lost 2 bases. CDR1 and CDR2 (germline): SQVTM, ANQGSEA. This clonotype was observed many times. Its target is not known. Overall study findings and caveats: In post-booster samples, most primary-vaccination clones reappeared (about 95% CD4, roughly 90% CD8).

The authors made TCR cDNA by 5'RACE template switching, adding a universal primer site and UMIs. MiXCR, run by TCRdb on the 5' RACE reads, gives a single entry per CDR3 protein. The profile shows under 80,000 distinct CDR3 sequences, around 7.4% of them singletons. This receptor was taken from a man aged 30 to 39 who received the YFV17D yellow fever vaccine. This sequence joins TRBV29-1 and TRBJ2-1, with 7 bases identical to TRBD2. The sequences come from CD8+ T cells sorted from PBMCs, collected 15 days after the yellow fever booster vaccination. This CDR3 is CSVVGGSTAAYNEQFF. The CDR3 DNA sequence: TGCAGCGTTGTGGGAGGGTCCACCGCAGCCTACAATGAGCAGTTCTTC.